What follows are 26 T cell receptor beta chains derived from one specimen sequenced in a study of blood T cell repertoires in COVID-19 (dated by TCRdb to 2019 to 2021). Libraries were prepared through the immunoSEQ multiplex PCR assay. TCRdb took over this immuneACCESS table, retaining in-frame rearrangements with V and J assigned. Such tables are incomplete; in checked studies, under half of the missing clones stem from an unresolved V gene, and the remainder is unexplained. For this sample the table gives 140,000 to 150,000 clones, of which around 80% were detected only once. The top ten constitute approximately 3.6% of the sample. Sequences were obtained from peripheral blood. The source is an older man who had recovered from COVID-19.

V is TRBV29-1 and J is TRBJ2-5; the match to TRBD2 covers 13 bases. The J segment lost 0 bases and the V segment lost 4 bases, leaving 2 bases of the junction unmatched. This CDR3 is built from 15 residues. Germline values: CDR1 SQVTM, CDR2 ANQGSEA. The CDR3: CSVVGTSGNQETQYF. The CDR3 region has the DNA TGCAGCGTTGTGGGGACTAGCGGGAACCAAGAGACCCAGTACTTC.

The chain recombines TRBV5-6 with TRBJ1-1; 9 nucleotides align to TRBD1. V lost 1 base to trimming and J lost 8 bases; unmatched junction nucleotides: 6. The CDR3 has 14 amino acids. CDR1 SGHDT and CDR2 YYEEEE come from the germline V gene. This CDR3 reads CASSLRDRVPEAFF. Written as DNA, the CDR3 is TGTGCCAGCAGCTTGAGGGACAGGGTCCCCGAAGCTTTCTTT.

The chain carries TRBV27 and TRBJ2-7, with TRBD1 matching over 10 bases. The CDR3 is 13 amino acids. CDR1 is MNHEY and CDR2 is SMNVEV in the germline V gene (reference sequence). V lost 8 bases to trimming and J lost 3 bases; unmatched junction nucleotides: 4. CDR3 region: CASSDRGNYEQYF. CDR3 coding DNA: TGTGCCAGCTCGGACAGGGGGAACTACGAGCAGTACTTC.

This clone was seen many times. The CDR3 sequence is CASSPPWAGNTIYF. Here the CDR3 DNA reads TGTGCCAGCTCACCCCCGTGGGCAGGGAACACCATATATTTT. The chain combines TRBV18 with TRBJ1-3; D may be TRBD1 (5 bases). Germline V CDR1 and CDR2: KGHSH, LQKENI. Trimming removed 3 bases from V and 7 bases from J, with 13 bases in between. The CDR3 length is 14 residues. Full variable domain (rest looked up from reference TRBV18 and TRBJ1-3): NAGVMQNPRHLVRRRGQEARLRCSPMKGHSHVYWYRQLPEEGLKFMVYLQKENIIDESGMPKERFSAEFPKEGPSILRIQQVVRGDSAAYFCASSPPWAGNTIYFGEGSWLTVV.

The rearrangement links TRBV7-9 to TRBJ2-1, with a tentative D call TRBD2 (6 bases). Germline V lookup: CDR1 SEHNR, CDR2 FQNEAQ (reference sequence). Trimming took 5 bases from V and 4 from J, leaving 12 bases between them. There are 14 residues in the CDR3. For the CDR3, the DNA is TGTGCCAGCAGCCATAGCGGACTATACAATGAGCAGTTCTTC. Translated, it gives CASSHSGLYNEQFF.

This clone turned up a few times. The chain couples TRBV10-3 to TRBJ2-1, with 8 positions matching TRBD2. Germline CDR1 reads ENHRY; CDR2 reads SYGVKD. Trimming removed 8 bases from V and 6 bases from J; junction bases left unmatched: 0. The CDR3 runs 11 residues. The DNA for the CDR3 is TGTGCCATCGGACTAGCCAATGAGCAGTTCTTC. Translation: CAIGLANEQFF.

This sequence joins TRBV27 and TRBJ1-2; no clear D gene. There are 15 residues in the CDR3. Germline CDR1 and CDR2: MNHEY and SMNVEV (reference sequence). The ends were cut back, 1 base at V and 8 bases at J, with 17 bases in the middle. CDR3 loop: CASSLFLPGLGGYTF. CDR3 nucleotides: TGTGCCAGCAGTTTATTTCTCCCGGGTCTTGGAGGCTACACCTTC.

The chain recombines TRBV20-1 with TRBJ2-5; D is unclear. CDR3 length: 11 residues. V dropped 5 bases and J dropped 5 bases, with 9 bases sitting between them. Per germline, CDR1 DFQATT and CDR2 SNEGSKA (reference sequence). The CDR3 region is CSAFDWETQYF. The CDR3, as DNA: TGCAGTGCTTTTGACTGGGAGACCCAGTACTTC.

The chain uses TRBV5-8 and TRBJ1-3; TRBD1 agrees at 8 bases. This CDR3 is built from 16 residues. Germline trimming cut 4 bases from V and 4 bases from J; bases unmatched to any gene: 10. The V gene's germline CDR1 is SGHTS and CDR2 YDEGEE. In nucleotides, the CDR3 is TGTGCCAGCAGCCCGAGGACAGGGAGAGGAGGAAACACCATATATTTT. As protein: CASSPRTGRGGNTIYF.

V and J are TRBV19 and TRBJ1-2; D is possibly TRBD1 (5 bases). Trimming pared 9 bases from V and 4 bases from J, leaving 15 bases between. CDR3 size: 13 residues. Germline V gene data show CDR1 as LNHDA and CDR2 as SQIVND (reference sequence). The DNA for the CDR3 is TGTGCCAGCAAGGGGTTCCGCGGCTATGGCTACACCTTC. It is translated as CASKGFRGYGYTF.

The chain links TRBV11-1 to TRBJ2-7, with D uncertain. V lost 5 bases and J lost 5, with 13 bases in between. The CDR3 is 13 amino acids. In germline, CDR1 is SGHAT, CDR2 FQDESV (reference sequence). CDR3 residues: CASSRTRQDEQYF. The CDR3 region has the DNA TGTGCCAGCAGCCGCACCCGGCAGGACGAGCAGTACTTC.

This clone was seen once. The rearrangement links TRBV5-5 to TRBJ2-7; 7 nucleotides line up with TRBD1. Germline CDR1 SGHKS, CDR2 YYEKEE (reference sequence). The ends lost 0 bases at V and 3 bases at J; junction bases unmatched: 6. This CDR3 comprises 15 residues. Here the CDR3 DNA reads TGTGCCAGCAGCTTGGTGGCAGGGGGACACTACGAGCAGTACTTC. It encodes CASSLVAGGHYEQYF.

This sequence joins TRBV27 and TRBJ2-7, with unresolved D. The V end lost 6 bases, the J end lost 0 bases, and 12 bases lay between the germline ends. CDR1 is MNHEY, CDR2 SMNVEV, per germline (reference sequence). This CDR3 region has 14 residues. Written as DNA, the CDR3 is TGTGCCAGCAGAGCCGCTCTTTACTCCTACGAGCAGTACTTC. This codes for CASRAALYSYEQYF.

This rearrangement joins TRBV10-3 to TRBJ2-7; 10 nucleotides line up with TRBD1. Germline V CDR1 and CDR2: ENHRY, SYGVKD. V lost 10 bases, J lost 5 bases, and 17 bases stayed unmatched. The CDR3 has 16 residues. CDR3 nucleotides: TGTGCCACAGGAGGGTTCCGGGACAGGGGTATTCACGAGCAGTACTTC. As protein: CATGGFRDRGIHEQYF.

The CDR3 spells CASSPGTENTEAFF. The DNA for the CDR3 is TGTGCCAGCTCACCTGGGACAGAGAACACTGAAGCTTTCTTT. The rearrangement uses TRBV18 and TRBJ1-1, with 7 bases that match TRBD1. The CDR3 has 14 residues. V shed 3 bases and J 1 base; nucleotides not matched to a gene: 2. Per germline, CDR1 KGHSH and CDR2 LQKENI.

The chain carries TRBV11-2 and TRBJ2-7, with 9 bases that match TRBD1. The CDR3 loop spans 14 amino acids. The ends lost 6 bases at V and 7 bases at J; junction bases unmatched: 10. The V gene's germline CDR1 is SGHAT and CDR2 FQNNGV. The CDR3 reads CASRGTQGAGEQYF. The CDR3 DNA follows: TGTGCCAGCAGAGGAACACAGGGGGCGGGGGAGCAGTACTTC.

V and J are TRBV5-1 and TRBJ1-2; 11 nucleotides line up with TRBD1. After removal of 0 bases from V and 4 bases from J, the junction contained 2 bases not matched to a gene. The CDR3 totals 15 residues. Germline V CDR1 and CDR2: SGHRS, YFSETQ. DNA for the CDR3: TGCGCCAGCAGCTTGGGGACAGGGGGCCCCTATGGCTACACCTTC. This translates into CASSLGTGGPYGYTF.

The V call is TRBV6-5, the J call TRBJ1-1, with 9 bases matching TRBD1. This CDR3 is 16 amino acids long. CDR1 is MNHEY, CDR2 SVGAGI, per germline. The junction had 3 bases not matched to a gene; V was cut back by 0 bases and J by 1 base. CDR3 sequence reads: CASSYSGTGTNTEAFF. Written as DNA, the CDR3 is TGTGCCAGCAGTTACTCAGGGACAGGGACGAACACTGAAGCTTTCTTT.

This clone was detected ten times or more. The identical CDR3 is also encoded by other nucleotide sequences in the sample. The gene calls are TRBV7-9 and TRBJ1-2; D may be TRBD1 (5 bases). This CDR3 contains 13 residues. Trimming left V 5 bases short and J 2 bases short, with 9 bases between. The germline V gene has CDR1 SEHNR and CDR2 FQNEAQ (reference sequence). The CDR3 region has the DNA TGTGCCAGCAGCCGGGAGGGGAACTATGGCTACACCTTC. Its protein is CASSREGNYGYTF.

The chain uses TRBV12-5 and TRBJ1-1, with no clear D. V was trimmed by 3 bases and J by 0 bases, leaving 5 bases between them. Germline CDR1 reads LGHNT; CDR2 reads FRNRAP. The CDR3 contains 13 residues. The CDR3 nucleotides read TGTGCTAGTGGTTTCCAGGTGAACACTGAAGCTTTCTTT. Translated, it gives CASGFQVNTEAFF.

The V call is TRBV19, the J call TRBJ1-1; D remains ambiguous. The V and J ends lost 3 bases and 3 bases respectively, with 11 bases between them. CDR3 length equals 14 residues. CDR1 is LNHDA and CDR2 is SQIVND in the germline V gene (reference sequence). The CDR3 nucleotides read TGTGCCAGTAGTATTGGCAGAACCTACACTGAAGCTTTCTTT. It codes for CASSIGRTYTEAFF.

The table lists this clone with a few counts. CDR3 in amino acids: CASRLQGFSSYNSPLHF. The CDR3 coding sequence is TGTGCCAGCAGGCTACAGGGCTTCTCCTCCTATAATTCACCCCTCCACTTT. The chain employs TRBV28 and TRBJ1-6, with D possibly TRBD1 on 6 matching bases. This CDR3 region has 17 residues. Per germline, CDR1 MDHEN and CDR2 SYDVKM. V was pared by 6 bases and J by 0 bases, with 15 bases between.

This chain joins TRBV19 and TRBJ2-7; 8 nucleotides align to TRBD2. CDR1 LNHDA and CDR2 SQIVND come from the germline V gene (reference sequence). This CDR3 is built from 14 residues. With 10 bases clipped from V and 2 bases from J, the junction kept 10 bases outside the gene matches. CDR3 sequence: CATKQPGLAYEQYF. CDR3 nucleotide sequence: TGTGCCACTAAACAACCGGGACTAGCCTACGAGCAGTACTTC.

CDR3 protein: CASSPTGNSPLHF. The DNA for the CDR3 is TGTGCCAGCAGCCCAACAGGGAATTCACCCCTCCACTTT. The chain links TRBV2 to TRBJ1-6; D is possibly TRBD1 (6 bases). The CDR3 spans 13 residues. Germline assignment: CDR1 SNHLY and CDR2 FYNNEI. V was pared by 6 bases and J by 7 bases, with 10 bases between.

This CDR3 reads CASSYFLGDRGREQYF. The CDR3 DNA reads TGTGCCAGCAGTTATTTTCTAGGGGACAGGGGGCGAGAGCAGTACTTC. This chain uses TRBV6-5 with TRBJ2-7; 12 nucleotides agree with TRBD1. The V gene end was trimmed by 3 bases and the J gene end by 7 bases; junction bases not matched to a gene: 10. The germline gives CDR1 MNHEY, CDR2 SVGAGI. The CDR3 is 16 residues long.

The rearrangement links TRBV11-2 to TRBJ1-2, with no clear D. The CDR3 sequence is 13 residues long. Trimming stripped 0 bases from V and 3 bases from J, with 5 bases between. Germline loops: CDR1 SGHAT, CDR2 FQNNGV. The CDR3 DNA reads TGTGCCAGCAGCTTAGATCTCGACTATGGCTACACCTTC. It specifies CASSLDLDYGYTF.